The T cell receptor beta chain described here comes from a study of T cells in Graves' hyperthyroidism and ophthalmopathy. This clonotype was seen a few times. In germline, CDR1 is SNHLY, CDR2 FYNNEI. The CDR3 consists of 13 residues. Trimming removed 5 bases at V and 2 bases at J, with 7 bases between. Regions amplified from RNA transcripts were the TCR beta CDR3 regions. Researchers ran a first-round RT-PCR on the TCR CDR3 using the HTBI primer set. TCRdb passed the multiplex PCR reads through MiXCR, listing each CDR3 protein once. Among approximately 700,000 distinct CDR3 sequences, approximately 42% were seen once, and the ten largest hold under 8.5%.

The receptor was derived from an adult man with Graves' disease, either hyperthyroidism or ophthalmopathy (not recorded which). The sequencing input was peripheral blood or thyroid tissue (not recorded which). V gene TRBV2 combines with J gene TRBJ1-5; no clear D gene. CDR3 in amino acids: CASSWEGNQPQHF. Here the CDR3 DNA reads TGTGCCAGCAGTTGGGAGGGCAATCAGCCCCAGCATTTT. Full variable domain (missing parts from reference TRBV2 and TRBJ1-5): EPEVTQTPSHQVTQMGQEVILRCVPISNHLYFYWYRQILGQKVEFLVSFYNNEISEKSEIFDDQFSVERPDGSNFTLKIRSTKLEDSAMYFCASSWEGNQPQHFGDGTRLSIL.